Listed here is a single TCR beta chain. This sample stems from a study of blood T cell repertoires in COVID-19. Study-level information: Nucleic acid was either cDNA or gDNA, and it came from T cells, B-cell-depleted T cells, or PBMCs.

Germline V CDR1 and CDR2: LGHDT, YNNKEL (reference sequence). V lost 4 bases and J lost 8, with 14 bases in between. The CDR3 contains 13 residues. Only in-frame clones appear in the TCRdb table, and some are missing; sequencing was by immunoSEQ multiplex PCR. The sample shows around 360,000 clones, around 87% of them seen only once. Participants had their cohort set by participant-reported clinical history. This clonotype was obtained from a man aged 35-49 years in a cohort exposed to, infected with or recovered from COVID-19 (not recorded which). Sequencing input: PBMCs or T cells enriched from blood (not recorded which). This rearrangement joins TRBV3-1 (or the pseudogene TRBV3-2) to TRBJ1-2; D possibly corresponds to TRBD1 (6 bases). The CDR3 DNA follows: TGTGCCAGCAGCCCGATTGGGGGGGGCGGCTACACCTTC. The encoded protein is CASSPIGGGGYTF.